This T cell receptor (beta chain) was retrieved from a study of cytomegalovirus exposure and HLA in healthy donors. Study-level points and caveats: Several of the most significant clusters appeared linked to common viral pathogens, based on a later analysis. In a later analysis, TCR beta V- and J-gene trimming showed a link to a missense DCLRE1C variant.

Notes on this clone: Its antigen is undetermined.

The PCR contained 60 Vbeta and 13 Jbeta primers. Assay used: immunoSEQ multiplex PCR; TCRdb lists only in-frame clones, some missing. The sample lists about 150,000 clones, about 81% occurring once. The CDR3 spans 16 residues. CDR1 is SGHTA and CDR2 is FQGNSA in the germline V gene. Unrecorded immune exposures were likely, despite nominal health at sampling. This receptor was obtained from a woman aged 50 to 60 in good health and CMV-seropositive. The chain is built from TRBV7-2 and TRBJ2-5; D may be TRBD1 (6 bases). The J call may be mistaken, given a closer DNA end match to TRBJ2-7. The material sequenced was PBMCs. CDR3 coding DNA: TGTGCCAGCAGCCCTCAAACAGGGACATCCTCCTACGAGCAGTACTTC. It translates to CASSPQTGTSSYEQYF.